These T cell receptor beta chains were read from a single sample in a study of cytomegalovirus exposure and HLA in healthy donors. Here immunoSEQ multiplex PCR was the method, and the copy in TCRdb shows in-frame clones only, minus some. The sample consists of roughly 77,000 clones, roughly a tenth of them appearing once. The material sequenced was PBMCs. Receptors were obtained from a man aged 60 to 75 in good health and CMV-seropositive. The CDR3 runs from the conserved cysteine through the conserved F or W. A D gene is named only where the DNA matches it firmly. Part of the rows lack a size; the others show once, few, many or a class for expanded clones.

J gene: TRBJ2-2
V gene: TRBV5-8
D gene: TRBD1
clone size: .
CDR3 protein: CASSKTGTPATGELFF
CDR3 DNA: TGTGCCAGCAGCAAGACAGGGACACCAGCTACCGGGGAGCTGTTTTTT

J gene: TRBJ1-2
V gene: TRBV6-1
D gene: .
clone size: .
CDR3 protein: CATKTVVDYGYTF
CDR3 DNA: TGTGCCACCAAGACAGTCGTGGACTATGGCTACACCTTC

J gene: TRBJ1-6
V gene: TRBV18
D gene: TRBD1
clone size: few
CDR3 protein: CASSPSGTGASPLHF
CDR3 DNA: TGTGCCAGCTCGCCTTCCGGGACAGGGGCCTCACCCCTCCACTTT

J gene: TRBJ2-1
V gene: TRBV29-1
D gene: .
clone size: few
CDR3 protein: CSVQPGYNEQFF
CDR3 DNA: TGCAGCGTTCAGCCAGGGTACAATGAGCAGTTCTTC

J gene: TRBJ2-7
V gene: TRBV7-2
D gene: .
clone size: .
CDR3 protein: CASSLQGSSYEQYF
CDR3 DNA: TGTGCCAGCAGCTTACAGGGGAGCTCCTACGAGCAGTACTTC

J gene: TRBJ2-3
V gene: TRBV7-3
D gene: .
clone size: .
CDR3 protein: CASSPRIGENTQYF
CDR3 DNA: TGTGCCAGCAGCCCTAGGATCGGAGAAAATACGCAGTATTTT

J gene: TRBJ2-1
V gene: TRBV7-7
D gene: TRBD2
clone size: few
CDR3 protein: CASSHQTSGSGEQFF
CDR3 DNA: TGTGCTAGCAGCCATCAGACTAGCGGGAGCGGTGAGCAGTTCTTC

J gene: TRBJ2-1
V gene: TRBV30
D gene: .
clone size: .
CDR3 protein: CAWRTRENPYNEQFF
CDR3 DNA: TGTGCCTGGAGAACTCGGGAGAACCCCTACAATGAGCAGTTCTTC

J gene: TRBJ2-5
V gene: TRBV7-7
D gene: TRBD2
clone size: .
CDR3 protein: CASSSGGAMQETQYF
CDR3 DNA: TGTGCTAGCAGCTCCGGGGGGGCTATGCAAGAGACCCAGTACTTC

J gene: TRBJ2-5
V gene: TRBV6-1
D gene: TRBD2
clone size: .
CDR3 protein: CASSDSTGGIETQYF
CDR3 DNA: TGTGCCAGCAGTGACTCAACGGGGGGGATTGAGACCCAGTACTTC

J gene: TRBJ2-3
V gene: TRBV4-2
D gene: TRBD1
clone size: .
CDR3 protein: CASSQAWGQITDTQYF
CDR3 DNA: TGTGCCAGCAGCCAAGCCTGGGGACAGATCACAGATACGCAGTATTTT

J gene: TRBJ1-3
V gene: TRBV7-6
D gene: .
clone size: few
CDR3 protein: CASSLATGGGNTIYF
CDR3 DNA: TGTGCCAGCAGCTTAGCGACGGGGGGCGGAAACACCATATATTTT

J gene: TRBJ1-5
V gene: TRBV19
D gene: .
clone size: few
CDR3 protein: CASSYGRGGQPQHF
CDR3 DNA: TGTGCCAGTAGCTATGGCAGGGGCGGCCAGCCCCAGCATTTT

J gene: TRBJ2-3
V gene: TRBV28
D gene: TRBD2
clone size: few
CDR3 protein: CASSPISGGLAGANTQYF
CDR3 DNA: TGTGCCAGCAGTCCCATATCGGGGGGTCTAGCGGGGGCAAATACGCAGTATTTT

J gene: TRBJ1-1
V gene: TRBV11-2
D gene: TRBD1
clone size: .
CDR3 protein: CASSILGTVNTEAFF
CDR3 DNA: TGTGCCAGCAGCATTCTCGGGACAGTTAACACTGAAGCTTTCTTT

J gene: TRBJ2-7
V gene: TRBV19
D gene: TRBD1
clone size: few
CDR3 protein: CASGRTGTYEQYF
CDR3 DNA: TGTGCCAGTGGCCGGACAGGGACCTACGAGCAGTACTTC

J gene: TRBJ1-2
V gene: TRBV6-5
D gene: TRBD1
clone size: .
CDR3 protein: CASMDRVGYGYTF
CDR3 DNA: TGTGCCAGCATGGACAGGGTGGGCTATGGCTACACCTTC

J gene: TRBJ2-2
V gene: TRBV7-3
D gene: TRBD1
clone size: few
CDR3 protein: CASSLGQATGELFF
CDR3 DNA: TGTGCCAGCAGCTTGGGACAGGCCACCGGGGAGCTGTTTTTT

J gene: TRBJ1-1
V gene: TRBV19
D gene: .
clone size: .
CDR3 protein: CASSMEGLVAEAFF
CDR3 DNA: TGTGCCAGTAGTATGGAGGGTTTGGTGGCTGAAGCTTTCTTT

J gene: TRBJ2-3
V gene: TRBV2
D gene: TRBD2
clone size: .
CDR3 protein: CASRLASSTDTQYF
CDR3 DNA: TGTGCCAGCCGACTAGCGTCGAGCACAGATACGCAGTATTTT

J gene: TRBJ2-7
V gene: TRBV5-1
D gene: TRBD1
clone size: .
CDR3 protein: CASAPGTVDYEQYF
CDR3 DNA: TGCGCCAGCGCGCCCGGGACAGTGGACTACGAGCAGTACTTC

J gene: TRBJ2-5
V gene: TRBV5-1
D gene: TRBD1
clone size: few
CDR3 protein: CASSWGQVNQETQYF
CDR3 DNA: TGCGCCAGCAGCTGGGGACAGGTCAACCAAGAGACCCAGTACTTC

J gene: TRBJ2-5
V gene: TRBV6-5
D gene: .
clone size: .
CDR3 protein: CASSYRAGNYQETQYF
CDR3 DNA: TGTGCCAGCAGTTACCGGGCAGGGAACTACCAAGAGACCCAGTACTTC

J gene: TRBJ1-3
V gene: TRBV7-8
D gene: .
clone size: .
CDR3 protein: CASSRLSSGNTIYF
CDR3 DNA: TGTGCCAGCAGCCGACTTTCATCTGGAAACACCATATATTTT

J gene: TRBJ2-7
V gene: TRBV5-7
D gene: TRBD2
clone size: few
CDR3 protein: CASSYLGSGMNEQYF
CDR3 DNA: TGTGCCAGCAGCTATCTGGGTAGCGGGATGAACGAGCAGTACTTC

J gene: TRBJ2-1
V gene: TRBV27
D gene: .
clone size: .
CDR3 protein: CASSLRTPPYNEQFF
CDR3 DNA: TGTGCCAGCAGTTTAAGGACTCCACCATACAATGAGCAGTTCTTC

J gene: TRBJ2-5
V gene: TRBV4-2
D gene: TRBD2
clone size: .
CDR3 protein: CASSPGLADEEAQYF
CDR3 DNA: TGTGCCAGCAGCCCGGGACTAGCTGACGAAGAGGCCCAGTACTTC

J gene: TRBJ2-3
V gene: TRBV6-5
D gene: .
clone size: .
CDR3 protein: CASRRTGGTQYF
CDR3 DNA: TGTGCCAGCAGGCGGACTGGGGGGACGCAGTATTTT

J gene: TRBJ1-3
V gene: TRBV1
D gene: .
clone size: .
CDR3 protein: CTSSSEGVIAGNTIYF
CDR3 DNA: TGCACCAGCAGCTCTGAGGGGGTGATCGCTGGAAACACCATATATTTT

J gene: TRBJ2-3
V gene: TRBV7-6
D gene: .
clone size: .
CDR3 protein: CASSLYGTNTQYF
CDR3 DNA: TGTGCCAGCAGCTTATACGGTACCAATACGCAGTATTTT

J gene: TRBJ1-2
V gene: TRBV6-5
D gene: .
clone size: few
CDR3 protein: CASSSRQRNYGYTF
CDR3 DNA: TGTGCCAGCAGTTCGAGACAGAGGAACTATGGCTACACCTTC

J gene: TRBJ2-3
V gene: TRBV5-1
D gene: TRBD2
clone size: .
CDR3 protein: CASSSSGRTDTQYF
CDR3 DNA: TGCGCCAGCAGCTCGAGCGGGAGGACAGATACGCAGTATTTT

J gene: TRBJ2-2
V gene: TRBV11-2
D gene: .
clone size: few
CDR3 protein: CASSLDSRFTGELFF
CDR3 DNA: TGTGCCAGCAGCTTAGATTCCAGGTTCACCGGGGAGCTGTTTTTT

J gene: TRBJ2-1
V gene: TRBV6-5
D gene: .
clone size: .
CDR3 protein: CASSYSRALNNEQFF
CDR3 DNA: TGTGCCAGCAGTTACTCCAGGGCCCTGAACAATGAGCAGTTCTTC

J gene: TRBJ1-5
V gene: TRBV30
D gene: .
clone size: few
CDR3 protein: CAWSRLGGGSNQPQHF
CDR3 DNA: TGTGCCTGGAGTCGACTGGGCGGCGGGAGCAATCAGCCCCAGCATTTT

J gene: TRBJ1-2
V gene: TRBV30
D gene: .
clone size: .
CDR3 protein: CAWRQAFYGYTF
CDR3 DNA: TGTGCCTGGAGACAGGCCTTCTATGGCTACACCTTC

J gene: TRBJ2-2
V gene: TRBV28
D gene: .
clone size: few
CDR3 protein: CASGRNTGELFF
CDR3 DNA: TGTGCCAGCGGGAGAAACACCGGGGAGCTGTTTTTT

J gene: TRBJ2-1
V gene: TRBV10-3
D gene: TRBD1
clone size: .
CDR3 protein: CAIRPDRANEQFF
CDR3 DNA: TGTGCCATCCGACCCGACAGGGCGAATGAGCAGTTCTTC

J gene: TRBJ2-5
V gene: TRBV5-1
D gene: TRBD2
clone size: .
CDR3 protein: CASSTRTSGETQYF
CDR3 DNA: TGCGCCAGCAGCACGCGGACTAGCGGTGAGACCCAGTACTTC

J gene: TRBJ1-2
V gene: TRBV6-5
D gene: TRBD1
clone size: few
CDR3 protein: CASRPTGFGYGYTF
CDR3 DNA: TGTGCCAGCAGACCGACAGGGTTCGGGTATGGCTACACCTTC

J gene: TRBJ1-5
V gene: TRBV27
D gene: TRBD1
clone size: few
CDR3 protein: CASRTGGQFNQPQHF
CDR3 DNA: TGTGCCAGCAGAACAGGGGGGCAGTTCAATCAGCCCCAGCATTTT

J gene: TRBJ2-3
V gene: TRBV7-9
D gene: TRBD1
clone size: .
CDR3 protein: CASSSGTGVTDTQYF
CDR3 DNA: TGTGCCAGCAGCTCCGGGACAGGGGTCACAGATACGCAGTATTTT

J gene: TRBJ2-5
V gene: TRBV2
D gene: .
clone size: few
CDR3 protein: CASGSGRGQETQYF
CDR3 DNA: TGTGCCAGCGGGTCTGGGCGGGGCCAAGAGACCCAGTACTTC

J gene: TRBJ1-3
V gene: TRBV19
D gene: .
clone size: .
CDR3 protein: CASSTDTYNIGNTIYF
CDR3 DNA: TGTGCCAGTAGTACGGACACTTACAATATCGGAAACACCATATATTTT

J gene: TRBJ1-1
V gene: TRBV5-1
D gene: .
clone size: .
CDR3 protein: CASSQRTGNTEAFF
CDR3 DNA: TGCGCCAGCAGCCAACGAACGGGGAACACTGAAGCTTTCTTT

J gene: TRBJ1-5
V gene: TRBV7-8
D gene: .
clone size: few
CDR3 protein: CASSWANYSNQPQHF
CDR3 DNA: TGTGCCAGCAGCTGGGCGAATTATAGCAATCAGCCCCAGCATTTT

J gene: TRBJ2-5
V gene: TRBV28
D gene: TRBD1
clone size: many
CDR3 protein: CASRPRTGDVEKTQYF
CDR3 DNA: TGTGCCAGCAGACCCAGGACAGGGGATGTCGAGAAGACCCAGTACTTC

J gene: TRBJ1-2
V gene: TRBV19
D gene: TRBD1
clone size: few
CDR3 protein: CASKGQGAKIRHTF
CDR3 DNA: TGTGCCAGTAAGGGACAGGGGGCAAAGATTCGCCACACCTTC

J gene: TRBJ2-3
V gene: TRBV28
D gene: .
clone size: few
CDR3 protein: CASSPRSNGGDTQYF
CDR3 DNA: TGTGCCAGCTCTCCGAGAAGCAATGGGGGGGATACGCAGTATTTT

J gene: TRBJ2-1
V gene: TRBV18
D gene: .
clone size: few
CDR3 protein: CASSPGGGGDEQFF
CDR3 DNA: TGTGCCAGCTCACCGGGTGGTGGGGGCGATGAGCAGTTCTTC

J gene: TRBJ2-1
V gene: TRBV10-3
D gene: .
clone size: .
CDR3 protein: CAISDGARVDEQFF
CDR3 DNA: TGTGCCATCAGTGACGGTGCTAGAGTCGATGAGCAGTTCTTC

J gene: TRBJ2-7
V gene: TRBV14
D gene: TRBD2
clone size: few
CDR3 protein: CASSQVGTSESEQYF
CDR3 DNA: TGTGCCAGCAGCCAGGTCGGGACTAGCGAAAGCGAGCAGTACTTC

J gene: TRBJ2-5
V gene: TRBV7-8
D gene: TRBD1
clone size: few
CDR3 protein: CASSGGQGETQYF
CDR3 DNA: TGTGCCAGCAGCGGGGGACAGGGAGAGACCCAGTACTTC

J gene: TRBJ1-6
V gene: TRBV30
D gene: .
clone size: .
CDR3 protein: CAWSGGQLVNSPLHF
CDR3 DNA: TGTGCCTGGAGTGGAGGACAGCTCGTTAATTCACCCCTCCACTTT

J gene: TRBJ1-1
V gene: TRBV30
D gene: TRBD1
clone size: few
CDR3 protein: CAWSHRGRITEAFF
CDR3 DNA: TGTGCCTGGAGTCACAGGGGGCGCATTACTGAAGCTTTCTTT

J gene: TRBJ2-5
V gene: TRBV27
D gene: TRBD2
clone size: few
CDR3 protein: CASSLYSGASETQYF
CDR3 DNA: TGTGCCAGCAGTTTATACAGCGGGGCCTCGGAGACCCAGTACTTC

J gene: TRBJ1-5
V gene: TRBV6-1
D gene: .
clone size: few
CDR3 protein: CASTTGGITGQPQHF
CDR3 DNA: TGTGCCAGCACTACGGGAGGCATAACGGGCCAGCCCCAGCATTTT

J gene: TRBJ1-3
V gene: TRBV5-1
D gene: TRBD1
clone size: .
CDR3 protein: CASSLEQGGPGNTIYF
CDR3 DNA: TGCGCCAGCAGCTTGGAACAGGGGGGACCTGGAAACACCATATATTTT

J gene: TRBJ2-7
V gene: TRBV4-1
D gene: TRBD2
clone size: .
CDR3 protein: CASSQELAGYEQYF
CDR3 DNA: TGCGCCAGCAGCCAAGAACTAGCGGGGTACGAGCAGTACTTC

J gene: TRBJ2-7
V gene: TRBV5-4
D gene: .
clone size: .
CDR3 protein: CASSLPRGGIVGEQYF
CDR3 DNA: TGTGCCAGCAGCTTGCCCAGGGGAGGGATCGTGGGCGAGCAGTACTTC